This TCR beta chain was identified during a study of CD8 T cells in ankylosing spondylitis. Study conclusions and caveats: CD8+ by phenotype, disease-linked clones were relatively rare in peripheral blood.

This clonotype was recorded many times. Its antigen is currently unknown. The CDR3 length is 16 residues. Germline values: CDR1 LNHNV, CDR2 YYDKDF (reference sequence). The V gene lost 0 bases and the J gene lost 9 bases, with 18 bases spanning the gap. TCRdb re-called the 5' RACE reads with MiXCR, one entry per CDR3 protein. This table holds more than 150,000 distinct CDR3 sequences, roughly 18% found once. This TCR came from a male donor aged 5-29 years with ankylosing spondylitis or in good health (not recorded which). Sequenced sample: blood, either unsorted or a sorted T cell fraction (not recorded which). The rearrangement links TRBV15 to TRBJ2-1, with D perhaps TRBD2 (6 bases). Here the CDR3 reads CATSRDQDYQLGEQFF. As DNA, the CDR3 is TGTGCCACCAGCAGAGATCAGGACTACCAACTCGGTGAGCAGTTCTTC.